This T cell receptor beta chain stems from a study of T cell responses to AZD1222 COVID-19 vaccine. This clone was observed a single time. Trimming pared 6 bases from V and 3 bases from J, leaving 9 bases between. Germline V lookup: CDR1 SQVTM, CDR2 ANQGSEA. This CDR3 is built from 11 residues. Clones were sequenced by immunoSEQ multiplex PCR, and TCRdb holds only the in-frame ones, with some missing. The sample has some 81,000 clones; about 86% are singletons. This TCR was recovered from an adult who received the AZD1222 COVID-19 vaccine. Specimen: peripheral blood, collected 28 days after the second AZD1222 dose. V is TRBV29-1 and J is TRBJ2-7; D remains unclear. Here the CDR3 reads CSVASGYEQYF. As DNA, the CDR3 is TGCAGCGTCGCAAGTGGCTACGAGCAGTACTTC.